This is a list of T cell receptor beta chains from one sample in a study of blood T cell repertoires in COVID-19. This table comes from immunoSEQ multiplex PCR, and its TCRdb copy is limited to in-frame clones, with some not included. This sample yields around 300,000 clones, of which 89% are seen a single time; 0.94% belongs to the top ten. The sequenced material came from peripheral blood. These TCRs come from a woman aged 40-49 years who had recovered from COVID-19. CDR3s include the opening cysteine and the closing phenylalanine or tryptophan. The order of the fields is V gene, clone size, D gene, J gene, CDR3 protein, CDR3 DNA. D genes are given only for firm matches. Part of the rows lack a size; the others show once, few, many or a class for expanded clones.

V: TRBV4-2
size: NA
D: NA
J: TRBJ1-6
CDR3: CASSHGPSSPLHF
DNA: TGTGCCAGCAGCCATGGCCCATCGTCACCCCTCCACTTT

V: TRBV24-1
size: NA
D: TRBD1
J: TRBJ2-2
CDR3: CATSGGQGVTGELFF
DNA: TGTGCCACCAGTGGGGGACAGGGGGTAACCGGGGAGCTGTTTTTT

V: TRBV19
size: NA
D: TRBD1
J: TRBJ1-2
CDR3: CASSAWGQGAGGYTF
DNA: TGTGCCAGTAGCGCTTGGGGACAGGGGGCGGGTGGCTACACCTTC

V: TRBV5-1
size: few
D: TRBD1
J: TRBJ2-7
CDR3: CASVAGRGQDYEQYF
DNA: TGCGCCAGCGTAGCTGGCCGGGGACAGGACTACGAGCAGTACTTC

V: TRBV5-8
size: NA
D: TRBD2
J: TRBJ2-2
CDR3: CASSLVDGRVGELFF
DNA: TGTGCCAGCAGCTTGGTTGACGGGAGGGTCGGGGAGCTGTTTTTT

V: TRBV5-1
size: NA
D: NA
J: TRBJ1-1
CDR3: CASSLTTMNTEAFF
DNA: TGCGCCAGCAGCTTGACCACAATGAACACTGAAGCTTTCTTT

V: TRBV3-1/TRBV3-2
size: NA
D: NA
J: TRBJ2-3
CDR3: CASSQGGGDTQYF
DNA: TGTGCCAGCAGCCAAGGAGGGGGAGATACGCAGTATTTT

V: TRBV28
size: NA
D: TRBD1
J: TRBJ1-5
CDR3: CASSLWDSHQPQHF
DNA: TGTGCCAGCAGTTTGTGGGACAGTCATCAGCCCCAGCATTTT

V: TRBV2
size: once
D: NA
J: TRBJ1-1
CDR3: CASSDRSPTEAFF
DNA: TGTGCCAGCAGTGACAGATCCCCCACTGAAGCTTTCTTT

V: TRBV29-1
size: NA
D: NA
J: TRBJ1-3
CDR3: CSAAGRGGSGNTIYF
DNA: TGCAGCGCCGCCGGTAGGGGGGGCTCTGGAAACACCATATATTTT

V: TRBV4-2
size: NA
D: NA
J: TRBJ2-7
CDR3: CASSQVGQSARVEQYF
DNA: TGTGCCAGCAGCCAAGTCGGCCAGTCGGCCAGGGTCGAGCAGTACTTC

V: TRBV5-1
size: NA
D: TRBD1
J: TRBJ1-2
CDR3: CASSPPQGVVGYTF
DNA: TGCGCCAGCAGCCCCCCTCAGGGGGTGGTTGGCTACACCTTC

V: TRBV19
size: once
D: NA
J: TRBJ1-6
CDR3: CASSDRSLFRLHF
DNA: TGTGCCAGTAGTGATCGGAGCTTATTTCGCCTCCACTTT

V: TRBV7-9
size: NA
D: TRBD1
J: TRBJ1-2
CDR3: CASSPRTGGADGYTF
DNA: TGTGCCAGCAGCCCGCGGACAGGGGGCGCGGATGGCTACACCTTC

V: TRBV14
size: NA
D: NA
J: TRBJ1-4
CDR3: CASSEGGALANEKLFF
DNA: TGTGCCAGCAGCGAGGGAGGGGCGCTGGCTAATGAAAAACTGTTTTTT

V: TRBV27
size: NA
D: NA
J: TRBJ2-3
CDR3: CASSSQGADTQYF
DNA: TGTGCCAGCAGTTCCCAGGGCGCAGATACGCAGTATTTT

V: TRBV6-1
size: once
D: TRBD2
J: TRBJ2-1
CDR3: CASSAFSTGTTPSEQFF
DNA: TGTGCCAGCAGTGCGTTTTCAACCGGGACTACGCCCAGTGAGCAGTTCTTC

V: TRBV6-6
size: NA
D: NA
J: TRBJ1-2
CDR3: CASSSNYGYTF
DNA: TGTGCCAGCAGCTCTAACTATGGCTACACCTTC

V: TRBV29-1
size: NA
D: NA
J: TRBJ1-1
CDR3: CSVQDRIMNTEAFF
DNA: TGCAGCGTTCAAGACAGGATCATGAACACTGAAGCTTTCTTT

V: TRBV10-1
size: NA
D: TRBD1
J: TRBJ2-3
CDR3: CASPRDRCCADTQYF
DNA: TGCGCCAGCCCCCGGGACAGGTGCTGTGCAGATACGCAGTATTTT

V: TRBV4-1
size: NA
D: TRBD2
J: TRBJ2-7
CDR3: CASSPSGSSTYEQYF
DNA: TGCGCCAGCAGCCCTAGCGGGAGTTCGACCTACGAGCAGTACTTC

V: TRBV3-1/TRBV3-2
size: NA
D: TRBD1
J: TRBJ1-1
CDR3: CASSFYGQGKNTEAFF
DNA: TGTGCCAGCAGCTTCTACGGACAGGGCAAGAACACTGAAGCTTTCTTT

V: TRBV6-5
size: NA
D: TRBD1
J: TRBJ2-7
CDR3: CASSYGTGAPYEQYF
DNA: TGTGCCAGCAGTTACGGGACAGGGGCACCCTACGAGCAGTACTTC

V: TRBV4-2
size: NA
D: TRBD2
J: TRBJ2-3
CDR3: CASSQGGYDTQYF
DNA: TGTGCCAGCAGCCAGGGGGGGTATGATACGCAGTATTTT

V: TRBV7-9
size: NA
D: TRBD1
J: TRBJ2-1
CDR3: CASSPGQGGYNEQFF
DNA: TGTGCCAGCAGCCCTGGACAGGGGGGATACAATGAGCAGTTCTTC

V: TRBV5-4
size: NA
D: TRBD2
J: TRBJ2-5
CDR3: CASSLVPSGGRETQYF
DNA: TGTGCCAGCAGCTTGGTTCCCAGCGGGGGAAGGGAGACCCAGTACTTC

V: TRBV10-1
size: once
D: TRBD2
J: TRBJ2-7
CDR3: CASRGTISEQYF
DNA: TGCGCCAGCAGGGGGACTATTAGCGAGCAGTACTTC

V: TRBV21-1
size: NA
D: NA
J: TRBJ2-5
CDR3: CATPPERGQETQYF
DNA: TGTGCCACCCCCCCGGAACGGGGGCAAGAGACCCAGTACTTC

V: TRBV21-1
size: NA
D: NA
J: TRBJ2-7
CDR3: CASTFPQTSGRYEQYF
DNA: TGTGCCAGCACCTTTCCCCAGACTAGCGGGAGGTATGAGCAGTACTTC

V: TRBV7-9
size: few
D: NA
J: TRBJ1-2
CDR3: CASSSLADSGSGYTF
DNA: TGTGCCAGCAGCTCCCTCGCAGACAGCGGGTCTGGCTACACCTTC

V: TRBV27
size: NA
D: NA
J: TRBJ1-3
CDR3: CASSLSVNTGTIYF
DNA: TGTGCCAGCAGTTTAAGTGTGAACACGGGCACCATATATTTT

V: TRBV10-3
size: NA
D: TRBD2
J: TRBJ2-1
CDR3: CAISEAAGGSSYNEQFF
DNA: TGTGCCATCAGTGAGGCTGCGGGAGGGAGCTCCTACAATGAGCAGTTCTTC

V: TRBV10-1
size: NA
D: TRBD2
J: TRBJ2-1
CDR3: CASSAGLANYNEQFF
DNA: TGCGCCAGCAGCGCGGGACTAGCGAACTACAATGAGCAGTTCTTC

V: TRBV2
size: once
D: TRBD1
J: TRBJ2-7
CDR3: CASTGGLAYEQYF
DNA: TGTGCCAGTACAGGGGGGCTAGCCTACGAGCAGTACTTC

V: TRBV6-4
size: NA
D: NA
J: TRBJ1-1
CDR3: CASKVTGGNTEAFF
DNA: TGTGCCAGCAAAGTGACAGGTGGGAACACTGAAGCTTTCTTT

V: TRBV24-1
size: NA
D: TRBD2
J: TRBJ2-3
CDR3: CATSDLLGGSGTDTQYF
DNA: TGTGCCACCAGTGATTTGCTGGGAGGGTCTGGCACAGATACGCAGTATTTT

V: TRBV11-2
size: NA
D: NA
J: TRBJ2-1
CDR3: CASSARRDFWGNEQFF
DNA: TGTGCCAGCAGCGCCCGGCGGGACTTCTGGGGGAATGAGCAGTTCTTC

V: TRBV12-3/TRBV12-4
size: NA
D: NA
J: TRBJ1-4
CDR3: CASSFGGNEKLFF
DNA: TGTGCCAGCAGTTTTGGCGGAAATGAAAAACTGTTTTTT

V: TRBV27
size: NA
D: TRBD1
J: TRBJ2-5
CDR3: CASRKTGTQETQYF
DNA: TGTGCCAGCAGAAAGACAGGGACCCAAGAGACCCAGTACTTC

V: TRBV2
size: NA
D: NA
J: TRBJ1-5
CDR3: CASSEQGGTSNQPQHF
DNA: TGTGCCAGCAGTGAGCAGGGAGGGACAAGCAATCAGCCCCAGCATTTT

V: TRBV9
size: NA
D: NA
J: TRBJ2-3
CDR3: CASSEQGGDASTDTQYF
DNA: TGTGCCAGCAGCGAACAGGGAGGGGATGCCAGCACAGATACGCAGTATTTT

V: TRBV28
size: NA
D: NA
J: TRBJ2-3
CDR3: CASSLWAGRTDTQYF
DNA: TGTGCCAGCAGTTTATGGGCAGGGAGGACAGATACGCAGTATTTT